The TCR beta chain under discussion was sequenced for a study of blood T cells in healthy people across ages. This clonotype was observed a few times. A J-beta primer mix and a sample-barcoded 5' primer were used in a second PCR of about 7 to 11 cycles. TCRdb passed the 5' RACE reads through MiXCR, listing each CDR3 protein once. Of roughly 500,000 distinct CDR3 sequences detected, approximately 25% appear once; the ten largest clones hold roughly 18%. The clonotype comes from a woman aged 65 to 85 in good health. Sequenced input: blood.

The DNA of the CDR3 is TGCAGTGCTCCCTCCTTCAGCGGGGGGTTAACCTACGAGCAGTACTTC. The encoded protein is CSAPSFSGGLTYEQYF. The V and J genes are TRBV20-1 and TRBJ2-7; 9 nucleotides line up with TRBD2. V lost 5 bases, J lost 2 bases, and 13 bases stayed unmatched. CDR3 size: 16 residues. Germline V gives CDR1 DFQATT, CDR2 SNEGSKA (reference sequence).